The 16 T cell receptor beta chains presented below share a single source sample, sequenced in a study of blood T cell repertoires in COVID-19. Assay used: immunoSEQ multiplex PCR; TCRdb lists only in-frame clones, some missing. This sample has approximately 250,000 clones; 85% to 90% occur once, and the top ten carry more than 4.5%. The specimen sequenced was peripheral blood. The receptors shown here come from a woman aged 55-70 years with COVID-19, enrolled during active disease.

The chain carries TRBV6-6 and TRBJ1-5; weak D call: TRBD1 (5 bases). This CDR3 has 16 residues. Germline V gene data show CDR1 as MNHNY and CDR2 as SVGAGI (reference sequence). V was clipped by 2 bases and J by 3 bases, with 14 bases between them. The chain's CDR3 is CASSYGGGQPNQPQHF. The CDR3 bases are TGTGCCAGCAGTTACGGGGGAGGTCAGCCCAATCAGCCCCAGCATTTT.

This sequence joins TRBV27 and TRBJ2-7; D might be TRBD2 (5 bases). The germline V gene encodes CDR1 MNHEY and CDR2 SMNVEV (reference sequence). V was trimmed by 0 bases and J by 0 bases, leaving 18 bases between them. The CDR3 contains 18 residues. Here the CDR3 reads CASSLSGIAISFSYEQYF. CDR3 DNA: TGTGCCAGCAGTTTATCCGGGATTGCCATCTCTTTCTCCTACGAGCAGTACTTC.

This clone was counted once. The chain couples TRBV10-3 to TRBJ1-4; 7 nucleotides agree with TRBD1. Germline values: CDR1 ENHRY, CDR2 SYGVKD. The CDR3 has 15 residues. Trimming removed 4 bases from V and 7 bases from J; junction bases left unmatched: 9. The CDR3 region is CAISAGRDRTEKLFF. CDR3 bases: TGTGCCATCAGTGCCGGTCGGGACAGAACTGAAAAACTGTTTTTT.

This clone was found once. The chain carries TRBV29-1 and TRBJ1-6; 9 bases fit TRBD1. The CDR3 is made up of 13 amino acids. Germline assignment: CDR1 SQVTM and CDR2 ANQGSEA. V dropped 5 bases and J dropped 6; count of bases not matched to a gene: 2. The CDR3 nucleotides are TGCAGCGTTCAGGACAGGGGTAATTCACCCCTCCACTTT. Translated, it gives CSVQDRGNSPLHF.

The chain combines TRBV3-1 (or the pseudogene TRBV3-2) with TRBJ2-4, with D perhaps TRBD2 (5 bases). The CDR3 is made up of 14 amino acids. The V gene lost 4 bases and the J gene lost 8 bases, with 15 bases spanning the gap. CDR1 is LGHDT and CDR2 is YNNKEL in the germline V gene (reference sequence). For the CDR3, the DNA is TGTGCCAGCAGCCCCCGAGGGTCGGGGTACATTCAGTACTTC. Its protein is CASSPRGSGYIQYF.

The rearrangement joins TRBV11-3 to TRBJ2-1; 9 bases are a match to TRBD1. Germline lookup yields CDR1 SGHNT and CDR2 YENEEA. Trimming took 1 base from V and 4 from J; bases not matched to a gene: 2. The CDR3 extends over 15 amino acids. The CDR3 coding sequence is TGTGCCAGCAGCTTAGGGGGACAGGGATACAATGAGCAGTTCTTC. Amino acids: CASSLGGQGYNEQFF.

This chain connects TRBV5-4 to TRBJ2-7; the match to TRBD1 covers 7 bases. The germline CDR1 and CDR2 sequences are SGHNT and YYREEE (reference sequence). Trimming removed 0 bases from V and 7 bases from J; junction bases left unmatched: 10. The CDR3 runs 15 residues. The CDR3 nucleotides read TGTGCCAGCAGCTTGGTTGGGACAGCGGCAATGGAGCAGTACTTC. It yields the protein CASSLVGTAAMEQYF.

The CDR3 DNA sequence: TGTGCCAGCTCACTCCGGGGCGGAGGGGACTACGAGCAGTACTTC. Its translation: CASSLRGGGDYEQYF. The chain joins TRBV18 to TRBJ2-7, with a weak D call TRBD2 (6 bases). Trimming pared 4 bases from V and 3 bases from J, leaving 16 bases between. This CDR3 spans 15 amino acids. The germline gives CDR1 KGHSH, CDR2 LQKENI. Using reference TRBV18 and TRBJ2-7 for the parts outside the CDR3, the full variable domain is NAGVMQNPRHLVRRRGQEARLRCSPMKGHSHVYWYRQLPEEGLKFMVYLQKENIIDESGMPKERFSAEFPKEGPSILRIQQVVRGDSAAYFCASSLRGGGDYEQYFGPGTRLTVT.

The gene calls are TRBV7-2 and TRBJ2-7, with D possibly matching TRBD2 (5 bases). The CDR3 loop spans 14 amino acids. The germline V gene encodes CDR1 SGHTA and CDR2 FQGNSA. The V gene lost 5 bases and the J gene lost 7 bases, with 18 bases spanning the gap. The CDR3 DNA is TGTGCCAGCAGCCCGAGGGAGAGGGCGGTTGAGCAGTACTTC. Protein product: CASSPRERAVEQYF.

This clone turned up a few times. This chain links TRBV7-3 with TRBJ2-3, with TRBD2 matching over 11 bases. Germline lookup yields CDR1 SGHTA and CDR2 FQGTGA. The CDR3 sequence is 19 residues long. V gave up 5 bases and J gave up 0 bases; unmatched junction bases: 13. CDR3 amino acids: CASSPTGVAGGLSTDTQYF. The CDR3 nucleotides read TGTGCCAGCAGCCCGACAGGGGTAGCGGGAGGGCTTAGCACAGATACGCAGTATTTT.

V and J are TRBV7-6 and TRBJ1-1, with D perhaps matching TRBD1 (6 bases). V was pared by 5 bases and J by 3 bases, with 16 bases between. Germline CDR1 and CDR2: SGHVS and FNYEAQ. The CDR3 consists of 15 residues. The CDR3 sequence: CASSLIGGAHTEAFF. The CDR3 DNA is TGTGCCAGCAGCCTAATCGGGGGGGCCCACACTGAAGCTTTCTTT.

V usage is TRBV18 and J usage is TRBJ1-2; tentative D call: TRBD1 (5 bases). This CDR3 contains 15 residues. Per germline, CDR1 KGHSH and CDR2 LQKENI. The germline V and J ends were trimmed by 3 bases and 2 bases, with 13 bases remaining between them. DNA for the CDR3: TGTGCCAGCTCACCCTCTTGGGAGGGGAACTATGGCTACACCTTC. Its translation: CASSPSWEGNYGYTF.

This chain links TRBV6-2 or TRBV6-3 with TRBJ2-4; D call uncertain. Germline CDR1 reads MNHEY; CDR2 reads SVGEGT. This CDR3 is built from 11 residues. V dropped 4 bases and J dropped 10 bases, with 8 bases sitting between them. In DNA form, the CDR3 reads TGTGCCAGCAGTTCCACAGTGATTCAGTACTTC. Its protein product is CASSSTVIQYF.

This sequence joins TRBV5-4 and TRBJ2-7, with 9 bases fitting TRBD2. The CDR3 spans 15 residues. The trim removed 0 bases at V and 3 bases at J, leaving 4 bases unmatched. Looked up from germline, CDR1 is SGHNT and CDR2 is YYREEE (reference sequence). The DNA of the CDR3 is TGTGCCAGCAGCTTGGGGCTAGCGGGACGCTACGAGCAGTACTTC. It codes for CASSLGLAGRYEQYF.

The chain links TRBV7-7 to TRBJ2-7; TRBD1 agrees at 8 bases. Germline V gene sequence: CDR1 SSHAT, CDR2 FNYEAQ (reference sequence). The CDR3 length is 15 residues. J gave up 3 bases and V 5 bases, and 9 bases lay outside the gene matches. CDR3 sequence (DNA): TGTGCCAGCAGCCCCGGGACAGGCTTTGGCTACGAGCAGTACTTC. Its protein product is CASSPGTGFGYEQYF.

This clone was counted a single time. The rearrangement links TRBV20-1 to TRBJ2-1; 8 bases align to TRBD2. The CDR3 has 14 amino acids. J lost 8 bases, V lost 3 bases, and 9 bases had no gene match. CDR1 is DFQATT, CDR2 SNEGSKA, per germline (reference sequence). DNA for the CDR3: TGCAGTGCTAGTCTGGCTAGCGGGCGAGATGAGCAGTTCTTC. Its translation is CSASLASGRDEQFF.